This T cell receptor beta chain was recorded in a study of cytomegalovirus exposure and HLA in healthy donors. Whole-study findings and limits: Per a prior analysis, the majority of TCR beta V segments were productive roughly 87% or roughly 30% of the time.

Comments on this clone: Its antigen is not known.

13 Jbeta primers and 60 Vbeta primers were used for the PCR. Per the authors' pipeline: As a later analysis found, there were approximately 80 million unique TCR beta chains, of which roughly 11 million were shared. Sequenced by immunoSEQ multiplex PCR; TCRdb stores in-frame clones only, minus some. Clone size and the V and J calls come from that table; the DNA yielded D and trimming. The listing contains roughly 200,000 clones. The source of this sequence is a girl aged 2-10 years in good health and CMV-seropositive. The material sequenced was PBMCs.

CDR3 bases: TGTGCCAGCAGCTTTAGTCCCCCGGGGGGTTTCTACAATGAGCAGTTCTTC. It encodes CASSFSPPGGFYNEQFF. The chain has TRBV5-5 and TRBJ2-1, with 7 nucleotides matching TRBD2. The V segment lost 2 bases and the J segment 3 bases; nucleotides outside the gene matches: 11. In germline, CDR1 is SGHKS, CDR2 YYEKEE (reference sequence). The CDR3 has 17 amino acids.